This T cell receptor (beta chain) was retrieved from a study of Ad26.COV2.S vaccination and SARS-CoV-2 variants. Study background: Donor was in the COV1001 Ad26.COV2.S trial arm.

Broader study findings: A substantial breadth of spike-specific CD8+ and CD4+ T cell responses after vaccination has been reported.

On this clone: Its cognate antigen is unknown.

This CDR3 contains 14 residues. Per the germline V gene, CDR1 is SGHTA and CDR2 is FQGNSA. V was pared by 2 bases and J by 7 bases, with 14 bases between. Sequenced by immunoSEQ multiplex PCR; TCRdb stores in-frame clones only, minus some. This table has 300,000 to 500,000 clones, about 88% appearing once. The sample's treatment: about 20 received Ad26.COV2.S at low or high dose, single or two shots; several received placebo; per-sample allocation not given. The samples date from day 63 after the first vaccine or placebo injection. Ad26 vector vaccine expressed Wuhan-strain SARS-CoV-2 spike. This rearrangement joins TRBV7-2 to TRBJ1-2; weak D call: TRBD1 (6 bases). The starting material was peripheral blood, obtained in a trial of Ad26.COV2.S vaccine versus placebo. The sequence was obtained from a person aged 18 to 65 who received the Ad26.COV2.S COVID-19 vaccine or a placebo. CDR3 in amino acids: CASSLSDGGPGYTF. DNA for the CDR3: TGTGCCAGCAGCTTAAGTGACGGGGGGCCTGGCTACACCTTC.